This TCR beta chain was found in a study of blood T cell repertoires in COVID-19 (dated by TCRdb to 2018 to 2021). Background on the whole study: Samples covering the acute and convalescent phases of COVID-19 were provided by collaborators in the United States, Italy and Spain. The material from the prospective study consisted of cDNA or gDNA derived from T cells, B-cell-depleted T cells, or PBMCs. Deeply sampled blood TCRbeta repertoires from subjects exposed to, actively infected with, or recovered from COVID-19 were included in the dataset. The repertoires were released in a freely available public database intended as a resource for research on the immune response to SARS-CoV-2. Samples came from the ongoing ImmuneRACE study (first 160 participants) plus 1,254 subjects from 6 global collaborators. The sample metadata nearly always contained a de-identified subject ID, COVID-19 status, age in years and sex. HLA class I and class II types, where available, came from metadata supplied by the sample provider rather than from assay-based typing.

One collaborating source in Seattle enrolled patients while the patients were actively infected and followed the patients over time throughout the course of disease. Collaborating institutions collected whole blood in K2EDTA tubes following their own protocols. For TCRbeta analysis, collaborators shipped samples as frozen whole blood, isolated PBMCs, or DNA extracted from either of those sample types. On this clone itself: What this receptor recognizes is not known. The record has no base qualities; no much larger clone is one base away.

TCRbeta CDR3 regions were amplified from genomic DNA by means of the immunoSEQ Assay, a bias-controlled multiplex PCR. The authors' analysis ran thus. Within the assay, amplification of reference gene primers was used to estimate how many nucleated cells each sample contained. To quantify the absolute abundance of each unique TCRbeta CDR3 rearrangement, sequence reads were collapsed and filtered. For each sample, productive Simpson clonality was calculated as the square root of Simpson's diversity index over productive rearrangements. Not all clones reach the TCRdb copy of this immuneACCESS table, which keeps in-frame sequences only. Checked studies attribute under half of the gap to unresolved V genes and leave the rest unexplained. The V and J calls and clone size come from that table; D and trimming were worked out from the DNA. The sample table holds around 370,000 clones, of which 85% to 90% were seen once. The ten largest clones take up about 7% of the sample.

The paper as a whole reports these results and caveats: The amount of clinical and demographic metadata varied by source and participant and was provided uncurated.

Via the germline V gene, CDR1 is SNHLY and CDR2 FYNNEI. Clipping removes 6 bases from V and 9 bases from J, with 4 as the unmatched junction base count. There are 14 amino acids in the CDR3, from cysteine to phenylalanine inclusive. CDR3 DNA is the only sequence kept; it has 42 bases, read in frame from the first base. This clonotype was obtained from a woman between 65 and 79 years old with COVID-19, enrolled during active disease. The V gene is TRBV2 and the J gene is TRBJ1-6, with TRBD1 identical over 11 junction bases. The sample taken for sequencing was peripheral blood. In nucleotide form, the sequence is TGTGCCAGCAGAGGACAGGGGGCAGGTTCACCCCTCCACTTT. Its translation reads: CASRGQGAGSPLHF.